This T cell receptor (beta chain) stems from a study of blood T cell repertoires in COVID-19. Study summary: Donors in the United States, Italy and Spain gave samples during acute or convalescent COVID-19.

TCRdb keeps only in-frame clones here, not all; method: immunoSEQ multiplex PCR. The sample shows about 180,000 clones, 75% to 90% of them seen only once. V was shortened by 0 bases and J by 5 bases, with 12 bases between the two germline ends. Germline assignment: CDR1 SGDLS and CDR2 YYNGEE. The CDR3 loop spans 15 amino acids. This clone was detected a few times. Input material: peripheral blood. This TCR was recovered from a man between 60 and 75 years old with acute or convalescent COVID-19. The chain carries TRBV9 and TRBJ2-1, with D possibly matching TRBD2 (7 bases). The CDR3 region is CASSVAAGANNEQFF. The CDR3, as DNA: TGTGCCAGCAGCGTAGCGGCGGGGGCTAACAATGAGCAGTTCTTC.